A single sample is the source of the 8 T cell receptor beta chains below, sequenced in a study of blood T cell repertoires in COVID-19. Sequencing used immunoSEQ multiplex PCR; TCRdb keeps in-frame clones, though not all of them. The table lists more than 85,000 clones, 91% of them singletons, with 4.2% in the top ten. Sequencing input: peripheral blood. These receptor sequences come from a man younger than 30 with acute or convalescent COVID-19.

The rearrangement links TRBV7-8 to TRBJ2-5; perhaps TRBD2 as D (6 bases). Germline CDR1 SGHVS, CDR2 FQNEAQ. The CDR3 loop spans 16 amino acids. V lost 4 bases and J lost 0, with 15 bases in between. The CDR3 coding sequence is TGTGCCAGCAGCTCGGGGGACTTTTCGTACCAAGAGACCCAGTACTTC. It translates to CASSSGDFSYQETQYF.

The rearrangement joins TRBV5-1 to TRBJ2-3, with TRBD2 identical over 9 bases. Looked up from germline, CDR1 is SGHRS and CDR2 is YFSETQ. CDR3 length equals 16 residues. The V segment lost 1 base and the J segment 1 base; nucleotides outside the gene matches: 4. The CDR3 reads CASSLLSGGRTDTQYF. Here the CDR3 DNA reads TGCGCCAGCAGCTTGCTTAGCGGGGGCCGCACAGATACGCAGTATTTT. Looking up the rest from reference TRBV5-1 and TRBJ2-3 gives the full variable domain: KAGVTQTPRYLIKTRGQQVTLSCSPISGHRSVSWYQQTPGQGLQFLFEYFSETQRNKGNFPGRFSGRQFSNSRSEMNVSTLELGDSALYLCASSLLSGGRTDTQYFGPGTRLTVL.

Written as DNA, the CDR3 is TGTGCCAGCCGGTGGGGCAAGTCAGATACGCAGTATTTT. As protein: CASRWGKSDTQYF. The chain employs TRBV3-1 (or the pseudogene TRBV3-2) and TRBJ2-3, with D maybe TRBD1 (5 bases). Germline V gene sequence: CDR1 LGHDT, CDR2 YNNKEL (reference sequence). V lost 8 bases to trimming and J lost 4 bases, with 13 bases between them. CDR3 size: 13 residues.

This chain uses TRBV30 with TRBJ2-3; TRBD2 might be the D (6 bases). The germline CDR1 and CDR2 sequences are GTSNPN and SVGIG (reference sequence). The CDR3 sequence is 12 residues long. As DNA, the CDR3 is TGTGCGGCGGGGTCTAGCACAGATACGCAGTATTTT. Translated: CAAGSSTDTQYF.

The V and J genes are TRBV30 and TRBJ2-5; TRBD2 matches at 10 bases. The CDR3 spans 15 residues. With V trimmed by 5 bases and J by 4 bases, 10 bases remained unmatched. The germline CDR1 and CDR2 sequences are GTSNPN and SVGIG (reference sequence). The chain's CDR3 is CAWLGLAGEGETQYF. In DNA form, the CDR3 reads TGTGCCTGGCTCGGGCTAGCGGGGGAGGGAGAGACCCAGTACTTC. Variable domain in full (rest from reference TRBV30 and TRBJ2-5): SQTIHQWPATLVQPVGSPLSLECTVEGTSNPNLYWYRQAAGRGLQLLFYSVGIGQISSEVPQNLSASRPQDRQFILSSKKLLLSDSGFYLCAWLGLAGEGETQYFGPGTRLLVL.

This clone has only one observation. The V gene is TRBV29-1, the J gene TRBJ2-7, with 7 bases lining up with TRBD2. CDR3 size: 16 residues. The J segment lost 5 bases and the V segment lost 0 bases, leaving 13 bases of the junction unmatched. Germline values: CDR1 SQVTM, CDR2 ANQGSEA. The CDR3 nucleotides read TGCAGCGTTGAAGAACTACAAGGGAGGGATGCACACGAGCAGTACTTC. Its translation is CSVEELQGRDAHEQYF.

The chain recombines TRBV10-1 with TRBJ1-1; possible D gene TRBD1, 6 bases. V gave up 6 bases and J gave up 3 bases, with 14 bases separating them. The CDR3 runs 14 residues. Germline-derived CDR1 and CDR2 are WNHNN and SYGVQD (reference sequence). Here the CDR3 reads CASREGEGDTEAFF. In DNA form, the CDR3 reads TGCGCCAGCAGGGAGGGGGAAGGGGACACTGAAGCTTTCTTT.

This clone was recorded once. The chain carries TRBV27 and TRBJ2-1; maybe TRBD2 (6 bases). V was clipped by 4 bases and J by 1 base, with 8 bases between them. CDR1 is MNHEY, CDR2 SMNVEV, per germline (reference sequence). The CDR3 is 14 amino acids. The CDR3 loop is CASSWGDSYNEQFF. For the CDR3, the DNA is TGTGCCAGCAGTTGGGGGGATTCCTACAATGAGCAGTTCTTC.